This T cell receptor beta chain was documented in a study of blood T cells in healthy people across ages. About this clonotype itself: Its target is not known.

Germline V lookup: CDR1 DFQATT, CDR2 SNEGSKA (reference sequence). V lost 1 base and J lost 7, with 17 bases in between. The CDR3 consists of 15 residues. With a J-beta primer mix and a sample-barcoded 5' primer, a second PCR ran roughly 7 to 11 cycles. TCRdb fed the 5' RACE reads into MiXCR, producing one record per CDR3 protein. The table records hundreds of thousands of distinct CDR3 sequences, 40% to 65% of them present only once. General study findings and limits: PBMCs that were unsorted prevented a conclusive naive versus antigen-experienced comparison.

The chain uses TRBV20-1 and TRBJ1-5, with a weak D call TRBD1 (5 bases). The receptor comes from an elderly woman in good health. The source material was blood. In DNA form, the CDR3 reads TGCAGTGCTAGAGGGGGGAATTCTGAAGGGCAGCCCCAGCATTTT. Protein product: CSARGGNSEGQPQHF.